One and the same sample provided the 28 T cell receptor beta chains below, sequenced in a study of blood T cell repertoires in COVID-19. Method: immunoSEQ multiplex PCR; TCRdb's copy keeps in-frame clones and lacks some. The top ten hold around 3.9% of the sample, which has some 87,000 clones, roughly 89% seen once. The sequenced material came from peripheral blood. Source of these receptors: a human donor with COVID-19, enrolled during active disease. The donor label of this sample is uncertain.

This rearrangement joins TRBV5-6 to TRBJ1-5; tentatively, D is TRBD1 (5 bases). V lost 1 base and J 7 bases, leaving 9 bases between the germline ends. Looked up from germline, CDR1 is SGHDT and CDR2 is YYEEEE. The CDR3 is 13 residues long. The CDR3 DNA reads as TGTGCCAGCAGCTTGTGGCGGGGCCAGCCCCAGCATTTT. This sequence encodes CASSLWRGQPQHF.

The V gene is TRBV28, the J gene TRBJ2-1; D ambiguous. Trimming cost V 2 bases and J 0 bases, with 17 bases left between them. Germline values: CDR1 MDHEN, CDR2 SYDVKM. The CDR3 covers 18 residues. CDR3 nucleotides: TGTGCCAGCAGTTTAGAAATATTGCGGCGAAACTCCTACAATGAGCAGTTCTTC. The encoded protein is CASSLEILRRNSYNEQFF.

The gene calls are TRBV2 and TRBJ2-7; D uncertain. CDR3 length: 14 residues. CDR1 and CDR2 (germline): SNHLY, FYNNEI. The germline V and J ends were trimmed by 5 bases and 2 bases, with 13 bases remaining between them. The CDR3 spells CASSPSYGAYEQYF. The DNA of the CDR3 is TGTGCCAGCAGTCCGAGCTATGGAGCCTACGAGCAGTACTTC.

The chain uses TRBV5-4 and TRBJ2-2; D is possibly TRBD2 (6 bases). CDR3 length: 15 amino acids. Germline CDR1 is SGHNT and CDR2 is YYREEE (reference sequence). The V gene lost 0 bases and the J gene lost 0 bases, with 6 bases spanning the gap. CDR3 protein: CASSLGGANTGELFF. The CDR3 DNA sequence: TGTGCCAGCAGCTTGGGCGGGGCGAACACCGGGGAGCTGTTTTTT.

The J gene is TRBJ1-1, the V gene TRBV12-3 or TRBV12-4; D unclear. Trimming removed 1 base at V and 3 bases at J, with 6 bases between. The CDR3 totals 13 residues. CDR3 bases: TGTGCCAGCAGTTTAGTTCGGGACACTGAAGCTTTCTTT. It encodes CASSLVRDTEAFF.

CDR3 sequence reads: CSVATGGYKFF. CDR3 sequence (DNA): TGCAGCGTCGCGACGGGGGGGTATAAGTTCTTC. The J gene is TRBJ2-1, the V gene TRBV29-1; 8 bases agree with TRBD2. The trim removed 6 bases at V and 14 bases at J, leaving 9 bases unmatched. The germline V gene has CDR1 SQVTM and CDR2 ANQGSEA. The CDR3 loop spans 11 amino acids.

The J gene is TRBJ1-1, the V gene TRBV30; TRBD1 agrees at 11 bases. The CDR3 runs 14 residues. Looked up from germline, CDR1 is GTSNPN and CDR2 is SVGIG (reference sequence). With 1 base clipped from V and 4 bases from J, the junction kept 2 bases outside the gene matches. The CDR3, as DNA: TGTGCCTGGAGTGAGGGGACAGGGGGCACTGAAGCTTTCTTT. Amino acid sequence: CAWSEGTGGTEAFF.

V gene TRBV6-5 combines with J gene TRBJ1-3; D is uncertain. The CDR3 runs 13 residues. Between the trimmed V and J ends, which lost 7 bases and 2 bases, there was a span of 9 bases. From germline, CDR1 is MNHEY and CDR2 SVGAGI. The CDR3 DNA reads TGTGCCAGCATAGGAGAAGCTGGAAACACCATATATTTT. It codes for CASIGEAGNTIYF.

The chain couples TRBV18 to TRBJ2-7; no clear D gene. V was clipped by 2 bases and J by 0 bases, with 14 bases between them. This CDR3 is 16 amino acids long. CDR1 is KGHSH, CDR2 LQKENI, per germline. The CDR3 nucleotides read TGTGCCAGCTCACCAGAGGTCGCGCTTAACTCCTACGAGCAGTACTTC. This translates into CASSPEVALNSYEQYF.

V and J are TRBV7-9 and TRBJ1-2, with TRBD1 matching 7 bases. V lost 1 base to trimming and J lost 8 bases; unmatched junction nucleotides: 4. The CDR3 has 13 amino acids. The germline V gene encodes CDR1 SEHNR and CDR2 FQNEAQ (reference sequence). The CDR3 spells CASSLEGGRGYTF. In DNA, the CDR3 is TGTGCCAGCAGCTTAGAAGGGGGCCGAGGCTACACCTTC.

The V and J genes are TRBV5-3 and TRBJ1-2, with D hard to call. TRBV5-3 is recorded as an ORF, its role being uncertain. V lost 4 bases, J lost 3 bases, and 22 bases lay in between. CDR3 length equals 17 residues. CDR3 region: CARSAAPAAALYYGYTF. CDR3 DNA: TGTGCCAGAAGCGCGGCGCCGGCGGCAGCCCTCTACTATGGCTACACCTTC.

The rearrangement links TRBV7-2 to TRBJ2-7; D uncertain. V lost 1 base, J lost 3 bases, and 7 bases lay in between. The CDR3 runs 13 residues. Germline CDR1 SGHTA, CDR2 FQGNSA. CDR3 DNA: TGTGCCAGCAGCTTAGGGTCGGGCTACGAGCAGTACTTC. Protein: CASSLGSGYEQYF.

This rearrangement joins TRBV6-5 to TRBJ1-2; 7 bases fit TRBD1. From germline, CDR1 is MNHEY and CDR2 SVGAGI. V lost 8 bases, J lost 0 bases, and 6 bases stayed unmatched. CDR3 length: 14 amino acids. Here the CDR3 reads CASVRDSANYGYTF. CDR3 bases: TGTGCCAGCGTCCGGGACAGCGCTAACTATGGCTACACCTTC.

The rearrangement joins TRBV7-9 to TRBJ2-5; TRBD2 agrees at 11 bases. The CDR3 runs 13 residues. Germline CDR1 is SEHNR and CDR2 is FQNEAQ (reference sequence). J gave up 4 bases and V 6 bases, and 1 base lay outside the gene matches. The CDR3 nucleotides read TGTGCCAGCAGACTAGCGGGAGCAGAGACCCAGTACTTC. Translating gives CASRLAGAETQYF.

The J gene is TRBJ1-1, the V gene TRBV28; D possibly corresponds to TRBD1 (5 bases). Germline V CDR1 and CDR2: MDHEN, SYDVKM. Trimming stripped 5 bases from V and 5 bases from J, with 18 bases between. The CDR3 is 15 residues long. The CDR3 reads CASSPNQGRSTEAFF. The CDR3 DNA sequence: TGTGCCAGCAGTCCGAACCAGGGTCGAAGTACTGAAGCTTTCTTT.

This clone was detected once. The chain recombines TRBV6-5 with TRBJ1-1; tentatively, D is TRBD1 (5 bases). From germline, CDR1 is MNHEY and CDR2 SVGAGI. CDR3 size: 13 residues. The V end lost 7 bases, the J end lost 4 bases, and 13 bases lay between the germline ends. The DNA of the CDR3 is TGTGCCAGCATTTGGGGGGGAGGCACTGAAGCTTTCTTT. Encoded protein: CASIWGGGTEAFF.

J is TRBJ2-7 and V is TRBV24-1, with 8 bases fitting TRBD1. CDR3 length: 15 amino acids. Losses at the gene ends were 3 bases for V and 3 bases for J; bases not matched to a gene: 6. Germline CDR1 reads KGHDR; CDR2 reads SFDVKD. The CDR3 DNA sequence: TGTGCCACCAGTGATCCGGGACAGGACATCTACGAGCAGTACTTC. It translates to CATSDPGQDIYEQYF.

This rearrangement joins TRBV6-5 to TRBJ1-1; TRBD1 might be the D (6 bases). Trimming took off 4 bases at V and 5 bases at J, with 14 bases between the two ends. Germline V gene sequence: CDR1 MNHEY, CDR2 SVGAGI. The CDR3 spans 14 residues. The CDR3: CASSWTVLGTEAFF. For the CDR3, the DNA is TGTGCCAGCAGTTGGACAGTCCTGGGGACTGAAGCTTTCTTT.

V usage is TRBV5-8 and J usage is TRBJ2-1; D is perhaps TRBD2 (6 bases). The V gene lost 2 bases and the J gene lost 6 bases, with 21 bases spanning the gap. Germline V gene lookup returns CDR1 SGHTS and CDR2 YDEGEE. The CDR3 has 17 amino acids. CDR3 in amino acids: CASSLRSGVPRLNEQFF. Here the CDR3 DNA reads TGTGCCAGCAGCTTAAGGTCGGGGGTCCCCCGCCTCAATGAGCAGTTCTTC.

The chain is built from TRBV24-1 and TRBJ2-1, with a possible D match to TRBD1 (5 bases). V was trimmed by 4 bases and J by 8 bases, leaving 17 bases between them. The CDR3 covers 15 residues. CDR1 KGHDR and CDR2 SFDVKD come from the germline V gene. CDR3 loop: CATSERQGVMDEQFF. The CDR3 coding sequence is TGTGCCACCAGTGAGCGGCAGGGTGTCATGGATGAGCAGTTCTTC.

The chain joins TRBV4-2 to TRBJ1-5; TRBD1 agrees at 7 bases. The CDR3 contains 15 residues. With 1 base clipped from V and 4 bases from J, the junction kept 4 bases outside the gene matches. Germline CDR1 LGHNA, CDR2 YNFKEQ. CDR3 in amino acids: CASSQGQGANQPQHF. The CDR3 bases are TGTGCCAGCAGCCAAGGACAGGGCGCTAATCAGCCCCAGCATTTT.

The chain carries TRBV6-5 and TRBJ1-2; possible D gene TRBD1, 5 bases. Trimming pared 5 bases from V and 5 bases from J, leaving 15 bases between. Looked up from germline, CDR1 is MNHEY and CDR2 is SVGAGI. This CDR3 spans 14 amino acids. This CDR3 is CASSIQQAMYGYTF. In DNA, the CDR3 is TGTGCCAGCAGTATTCAACAGGCCATGTATGGCTACACCTTC.

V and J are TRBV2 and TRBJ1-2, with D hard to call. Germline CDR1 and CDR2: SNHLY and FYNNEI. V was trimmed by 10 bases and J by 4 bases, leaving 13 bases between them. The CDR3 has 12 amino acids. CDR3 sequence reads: CATGRRGYGYTF. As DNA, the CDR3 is TGTGCCACCGGAAGACGGGGCTATGGCTACACCTTC.

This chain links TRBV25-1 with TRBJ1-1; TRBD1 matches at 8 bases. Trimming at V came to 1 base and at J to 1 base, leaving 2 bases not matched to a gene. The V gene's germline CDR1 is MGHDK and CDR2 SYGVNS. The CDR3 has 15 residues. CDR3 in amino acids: CASSESGGGNTEAFF. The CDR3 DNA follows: TGTGCCAGCAGTGAATCAGGGGGCGGGAACACTGAAGCTTTCTTT.

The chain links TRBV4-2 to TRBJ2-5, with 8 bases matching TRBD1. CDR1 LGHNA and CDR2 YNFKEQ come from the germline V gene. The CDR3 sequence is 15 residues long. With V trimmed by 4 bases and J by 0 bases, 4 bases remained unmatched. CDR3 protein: CASSRQDRDQETQYF. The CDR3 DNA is TGTGCCAGCAGCCGACAGGACAGGGACCAAGAGACCCAGTACTTC.

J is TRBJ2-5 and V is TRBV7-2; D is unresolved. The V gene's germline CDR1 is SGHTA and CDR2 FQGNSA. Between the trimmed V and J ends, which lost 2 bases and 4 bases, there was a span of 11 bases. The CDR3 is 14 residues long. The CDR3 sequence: CASSLLVGRETQYF. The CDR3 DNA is TGTGCCAGCAGCTTATTAGTCGGTCGAGAGACCCAGTACTTC.

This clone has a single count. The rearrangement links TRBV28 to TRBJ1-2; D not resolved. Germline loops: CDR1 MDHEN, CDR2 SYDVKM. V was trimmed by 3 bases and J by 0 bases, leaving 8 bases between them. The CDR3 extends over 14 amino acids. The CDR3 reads CASSLTSANYGYTF. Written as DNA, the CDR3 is TGTGCCAGCAGTTTGACGAGCGCTAACTATGGCTACACCTTC.

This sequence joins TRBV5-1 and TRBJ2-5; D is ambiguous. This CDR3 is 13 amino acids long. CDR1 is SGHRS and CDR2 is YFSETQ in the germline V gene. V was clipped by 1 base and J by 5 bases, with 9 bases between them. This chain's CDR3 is CASSLSNSETQYF. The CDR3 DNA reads TGCGCCAGCAGCTTGTCGAACAGTGAGACCCAGTACTTC. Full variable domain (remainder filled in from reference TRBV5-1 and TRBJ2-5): KAGVTQTPRYLIKTRGQQVTLSCSPISGHRSVSWYQQTPGQGLQFLFEYFSETQRNKGNFPGRFSGRQFSNSRSEMNVSTLELGDSALYLCASSLSNSETQYFGPGTRLLVL.